The entry below gives a single T cell receptor beta chain sequence along with its context. Its antigen is undetermined. Use of 60 Vbeta and 13 Jbeta primers characterized the PCR. Profiling relied on immunoSEQ multiplex PCR, and the TCRdb table lists in-frame clones only, not all of them. The table lists tens of thousands of clones. The data were taken from a study of cytomegalovirus exposure and HLA in healthy donors. Trimming pared 4 bases from V and 0 bases from J, leaving 15 bases between. Germline CDR1 reads MNHEY; CDR2 reads SMNVEV (reference sequence). The CDR3 is 16 amino acids. Study outcomes and limitations: Specificity of a few CMV-associated chains for CMV antigens was verified in vitro.

The V call is TRBV27, the J call TRBJ1-2, with D hard to call. The clonotype comes from a woman aged 55-75 years in good health and CMV-seronegative. Sequenced input: PBMCs. In DNA form, the CDR3 reads TGTGCCAGCAGTTCCGGACCTAGCTGGGCTAACTATGGCTACACCTTC. The encoded protein is CASSSGPSWANYGYTF.